This TCR beta chain stems from a study of response to subunit inactivated influenza vaccine. TCRdb passed the RT-PCR reads through MiXCR, listing each CDR3 protein once. Among hundreds of thousands of distinct CDR3 sequences, under 20% were seen once, and the ten largest hold roughly 10%. The CDR3 loop spans 11 amino acids. V was clipped by 6 bases and J by 5 bases, with 5 bases between them. Overall study results and limits: Few additional T cells are recruited per seasonal influenza vaccination, authors suggested.

The sample holds many counts of this clonotype. Its antigen is still unknown. The sequencing here drew on PBMCs from blood, taken approximately 5 days after vaccination. The sequence came from a man aged 45-60 years who received an inactivated influenza vaccine. The chain uses TRBV12-3 or TRBV12-4 and TRBJ2-1; D gene uncertain. CDR3 nucleotide sequence: TGTGCCAGCAGGATCGACAATGAGCAGTTCTTC. Its protein product is CASRIDNEQFF.